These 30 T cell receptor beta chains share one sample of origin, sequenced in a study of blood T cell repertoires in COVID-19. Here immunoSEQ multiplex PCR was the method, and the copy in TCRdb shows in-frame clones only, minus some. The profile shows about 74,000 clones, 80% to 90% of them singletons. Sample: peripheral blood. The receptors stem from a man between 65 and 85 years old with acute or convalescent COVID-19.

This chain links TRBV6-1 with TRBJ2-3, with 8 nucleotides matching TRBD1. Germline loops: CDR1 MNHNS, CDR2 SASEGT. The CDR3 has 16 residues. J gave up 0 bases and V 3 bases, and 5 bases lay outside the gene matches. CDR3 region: CASSEGTGYSTDTQYF. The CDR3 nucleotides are TGTGCCAGCAGTGAGGGGACAGGCTATAGCACAGATACGCAGTATTTT.

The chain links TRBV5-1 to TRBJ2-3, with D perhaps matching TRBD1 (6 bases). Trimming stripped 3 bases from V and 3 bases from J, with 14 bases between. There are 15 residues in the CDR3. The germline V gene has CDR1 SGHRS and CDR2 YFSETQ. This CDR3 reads CASSWAGVLTDTQYF. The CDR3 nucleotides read TGCGCCAGCAGCTGGGCAGGGGTGTTGACAGATACGCAGTATTTT.

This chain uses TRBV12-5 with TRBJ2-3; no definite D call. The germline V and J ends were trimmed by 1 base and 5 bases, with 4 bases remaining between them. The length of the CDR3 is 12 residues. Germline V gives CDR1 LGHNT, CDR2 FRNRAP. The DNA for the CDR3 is TGTGCTAGTGGTTTGGCCGGAGATACGCAGTATTTT. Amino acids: CASGLAGDTQYF. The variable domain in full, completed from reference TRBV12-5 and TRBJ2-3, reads DARVTQTPRHKVTEMGQEVTMRCQPILGHNTVFWYRQTMMQGLELLAYFRNRAPLDDSGMPKDRFSAEMPDATLATLKIQPSEPRDSAVYFCASGLAGDTQYFGPGTRLTVL.

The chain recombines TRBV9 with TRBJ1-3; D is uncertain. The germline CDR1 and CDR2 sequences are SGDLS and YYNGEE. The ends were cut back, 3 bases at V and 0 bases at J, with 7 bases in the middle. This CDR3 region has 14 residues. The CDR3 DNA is TGTGCCAGCAGCGGCGGCTACTCTGGAAACACCATATATTTT. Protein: CASSGGYSGNTIYF.

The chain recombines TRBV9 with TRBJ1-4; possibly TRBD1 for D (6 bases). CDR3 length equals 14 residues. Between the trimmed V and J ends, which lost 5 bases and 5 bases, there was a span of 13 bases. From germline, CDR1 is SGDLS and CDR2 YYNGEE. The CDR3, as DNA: TGTGCCAGCAGTAGGGGGGGTCAAAATGAAAAACTGTTTTTT. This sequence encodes CASSRGGQNEKLFF. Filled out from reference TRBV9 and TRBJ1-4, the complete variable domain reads DSGVTQTPKHLITATGQRVTLRCSPRSGDLSVYWYQQSLDQGLQFLIQYYNGEERAKGNILERFSAQQFPDLHSELNLSSLELGDSALYFCASSRGGQNEKLFFGSGTQLSVL.

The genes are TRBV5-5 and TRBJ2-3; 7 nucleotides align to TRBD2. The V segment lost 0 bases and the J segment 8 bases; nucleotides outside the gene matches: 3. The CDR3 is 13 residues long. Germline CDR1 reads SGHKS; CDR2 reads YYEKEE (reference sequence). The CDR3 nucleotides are TGTGCCAGCAGCTTGGCGCCGGGAGGTACGCAGTATTTT. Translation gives CASSLAPGGTQYF.

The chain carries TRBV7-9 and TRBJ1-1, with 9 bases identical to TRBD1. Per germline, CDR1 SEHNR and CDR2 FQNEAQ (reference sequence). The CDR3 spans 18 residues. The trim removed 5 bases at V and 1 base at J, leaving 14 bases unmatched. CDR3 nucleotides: TGTGCCAGCAGCCCAAACAGGGGGCGGCGGACCTCGAACACTGAAGCTTTCTTT. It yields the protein CASSPNRGRRTSNTEAFF.

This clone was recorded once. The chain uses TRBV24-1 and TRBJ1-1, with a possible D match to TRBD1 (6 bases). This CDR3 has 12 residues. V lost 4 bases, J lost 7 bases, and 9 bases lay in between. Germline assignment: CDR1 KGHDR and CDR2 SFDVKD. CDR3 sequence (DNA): TGTGCCACCAGTGAGTGGGGGCGTGAAGCTTTCTTT. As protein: CATSEWGREAFF.

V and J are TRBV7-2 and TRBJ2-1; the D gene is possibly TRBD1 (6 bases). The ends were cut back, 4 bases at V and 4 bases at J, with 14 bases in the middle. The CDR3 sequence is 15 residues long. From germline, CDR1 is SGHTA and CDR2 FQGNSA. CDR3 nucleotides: TGTGCCAGCAGCTACCGGGACACAGCGTACAATGAGCAGTTCTTC. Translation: CASSYRDTAYNEQFF.

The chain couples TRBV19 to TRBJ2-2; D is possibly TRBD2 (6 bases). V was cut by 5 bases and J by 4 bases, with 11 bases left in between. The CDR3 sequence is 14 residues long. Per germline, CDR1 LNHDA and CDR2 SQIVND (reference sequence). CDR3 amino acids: CASSVRGTTGELFF. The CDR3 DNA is TGTGCCAGTAGTGTGCGCGGGACCACCGGGGAGCTGTTTTTT.

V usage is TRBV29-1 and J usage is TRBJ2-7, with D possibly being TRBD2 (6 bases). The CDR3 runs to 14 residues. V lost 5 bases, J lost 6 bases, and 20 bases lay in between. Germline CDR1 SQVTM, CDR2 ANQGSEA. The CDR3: CSVLSVGWGGEQYF. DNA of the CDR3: TGCAGCGTTTTATCCGTGGGGTGGGGAGGCGAGCAGTACTTC.

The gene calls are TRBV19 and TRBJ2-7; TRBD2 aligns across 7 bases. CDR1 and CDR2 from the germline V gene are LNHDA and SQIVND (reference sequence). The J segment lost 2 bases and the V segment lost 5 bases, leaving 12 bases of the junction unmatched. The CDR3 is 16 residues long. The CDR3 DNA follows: TGTGCCAGTAGTCTCTCCGGGGCTAGCGGAGCCTACGAGCAGTACTTC. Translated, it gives CASSLSGASGAYEQYF.

The CDR3: CASSFERGGALQETQYF. The CDR3 region has the DNA TGTGCCAGCAGCTTTGAAAGGGGGGGGGCCCTCCAAGAGACCCAGTACTTC. V gene TRBV7-2 combines with J gene TRBJ2-5; TRBD2 might be the D (7 bases). In germline, CDR1 is SGHTA, CDR2 FQGNSA. V was cut by 3 bases and J by 1 base, with 18 bases left in between. The CDR3 length is 17 residues. The whole variable domain, filled in from reference TRBV7-2 and TRBJ2-5, reads GAGVSQSPSNKVTEKGKDVELRCDPISGHTALYWYRQSLGQGLEFLIYFQGNSAPDKSGLPSDRFSAERTGGSVSTLTIQRTQQEDSAVYLCASSFERGGALQETQYFGPGTRLLVL.

CDR3 coding DNA: TGTGCCAGTCAAAGGGGGCGGCGGGGACCCTACGAGCAGTACTTC. Translated, it gives CASQRGRRGPYEQYF. The gene calls are TRBV19 and TRBJ2-7; weak D call: TRBD1 (7 bases). The CDR3 extends over 15 amino acids. The V and J ends lost 8 bases and 2 bases respectively, with 19 bases between them. CDR1 LNHDA and CDR2 SQIVND come from the germline V gene (reference sequence).

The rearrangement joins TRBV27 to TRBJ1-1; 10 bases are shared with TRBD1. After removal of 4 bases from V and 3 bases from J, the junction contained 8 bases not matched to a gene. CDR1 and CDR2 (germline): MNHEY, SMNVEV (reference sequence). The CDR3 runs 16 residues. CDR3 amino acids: CASSSSTGGRDTEAFF. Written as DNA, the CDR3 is TGTGCCAGCAGTTCCTCGACAGGGGGCAGGGACACTGAAGCTTTCTTT.

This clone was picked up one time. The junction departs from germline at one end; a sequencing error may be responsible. The CDR3 region has the DNA TGTGCTAGCAGCTTATGGGACGGGGGTCAGAACTATGGCTACACCTTC. Residues: CASSLWDGGQNYGYTF. The chain carries TRBV7-7 and TRBJ1-2; maybe TRBD1 (5 bases). The germline gives CDR1 SSHAT, CDR2 FNYEAQ (reference sequence). The CDR3 runs to 16 residues.

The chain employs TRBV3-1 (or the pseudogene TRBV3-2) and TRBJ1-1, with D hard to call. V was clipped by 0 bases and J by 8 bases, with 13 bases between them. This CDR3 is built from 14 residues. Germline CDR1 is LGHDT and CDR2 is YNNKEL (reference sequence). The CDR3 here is CASSQDWMTPEAFF. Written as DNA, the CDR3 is TGTGCCAGCAGCCAAGATTGGATGACTCCCGAAGCTTTCTTT.

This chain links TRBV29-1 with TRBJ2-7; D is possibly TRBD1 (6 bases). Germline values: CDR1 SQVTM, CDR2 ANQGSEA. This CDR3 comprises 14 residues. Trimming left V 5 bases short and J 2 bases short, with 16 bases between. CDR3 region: CSVLIRGATYEQYF. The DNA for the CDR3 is TGCAGCGTTCTAATCAGGGGCGCCACCTACGAGCAGTACTTC.

The CDR3 coding sequence is TGTGCCAGCGGGGCGGGGGGGCCTTATGAGCAGTTCTTC. Protein product: CASGAGGPYEQFF. The gene calls are TRBV6-6 and TRBJ2-1; 9 bases are shared with TRBD2. The CDR3 is 13 amino acids. The junction had 7 bases not matched to a gene; V was cut back by 8 bases and J by 8 bases. Germline CDR1 is MNHNY and CDR2 is SVGAGI (reference sequence).

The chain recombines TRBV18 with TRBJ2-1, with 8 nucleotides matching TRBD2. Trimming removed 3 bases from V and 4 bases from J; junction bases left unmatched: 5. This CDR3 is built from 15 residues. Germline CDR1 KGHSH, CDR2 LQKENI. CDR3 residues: CASSPPQREYNEQFF. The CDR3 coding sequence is TGTGCCAGCTCACCTCCCCAGCGGGAGTACAATGAGCAGTTCTTC.

In DNA form, the CDR3 reads TGTGCCAGCGTGGGGGGGTACCAGCCCCAGCATTTT. Translation gives CASVGGYQPQHF. The chain joins TRBV28 to TRBJ1-5; D may be TRBD1 (5 bases). V was pared by 8 bases and J by 7 bases, with 12 bases between. The CDR3 contains 12 residues. The V gene's germline CDR1 is MDHEN and CDR2 SYDVKM.

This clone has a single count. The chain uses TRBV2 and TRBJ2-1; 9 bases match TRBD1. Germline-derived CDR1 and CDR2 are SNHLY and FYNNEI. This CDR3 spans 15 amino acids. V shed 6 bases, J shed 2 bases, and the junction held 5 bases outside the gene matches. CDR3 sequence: CASSYDRGTYNEQFF. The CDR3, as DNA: TGTGCCAGCAGCTACGACAGGGGGACCTACAATGAGCAGTTCTTC.

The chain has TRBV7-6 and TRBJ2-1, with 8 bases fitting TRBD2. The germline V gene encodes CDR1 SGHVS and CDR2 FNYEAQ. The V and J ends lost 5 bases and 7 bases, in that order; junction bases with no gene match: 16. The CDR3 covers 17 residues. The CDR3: CASSPILAEGLSNEQFF. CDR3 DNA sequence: TGTGCCAGCAGCCCGATACTAGCGGAGGGCCTCTCAAATGAGCAGTTCTTC. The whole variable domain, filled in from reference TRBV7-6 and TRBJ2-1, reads GAGVSQSPRYKVTKRGQDVALRCDPISGHVSLYWYRQALGQGPEFLTYFNYEAQQDKSGLPNDRFSAERPEGSISTLTIQRTEQRDSAMYRCASSPILAEGLSNEQFFGPGTRLTVL.

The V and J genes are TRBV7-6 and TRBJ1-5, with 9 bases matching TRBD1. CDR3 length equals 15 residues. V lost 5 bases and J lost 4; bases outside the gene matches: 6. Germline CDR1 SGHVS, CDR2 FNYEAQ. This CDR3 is CASSRGTGNNQPQHF. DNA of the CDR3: TGTGCCAGCAGCCGTGGGACAGGGAATAATCAGCCCCAGCATTTT. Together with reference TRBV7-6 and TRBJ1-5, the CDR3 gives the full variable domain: GAGVSQSPRYKVTKRGQDVALRCDPISGHVSLYWYRQALGQGPEFLTYFNYEAQQDKSGLPNDRFSAERPEGSISTLTIQRTEQRDSAMYRCASSRGTGNNQPQHFGDGTRLSIL.

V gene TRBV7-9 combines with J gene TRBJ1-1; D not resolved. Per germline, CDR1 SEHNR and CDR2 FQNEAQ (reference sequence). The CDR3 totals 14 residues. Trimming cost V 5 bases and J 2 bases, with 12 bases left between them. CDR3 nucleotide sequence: TGTGCCAGCAGCCTAACCGGGTCCAACACTGAAGCTTTCTTT. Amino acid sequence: CASSLTGSNTEAFF.

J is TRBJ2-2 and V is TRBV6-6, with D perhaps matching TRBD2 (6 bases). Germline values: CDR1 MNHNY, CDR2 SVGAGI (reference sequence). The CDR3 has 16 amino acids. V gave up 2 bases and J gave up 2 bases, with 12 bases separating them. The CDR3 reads CASSYPEGPNTGELFF. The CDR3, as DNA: TGTGCCAGCAGTTACCCGGAGGGGCCTAACACCGGGGAGCTGTTTTTT.

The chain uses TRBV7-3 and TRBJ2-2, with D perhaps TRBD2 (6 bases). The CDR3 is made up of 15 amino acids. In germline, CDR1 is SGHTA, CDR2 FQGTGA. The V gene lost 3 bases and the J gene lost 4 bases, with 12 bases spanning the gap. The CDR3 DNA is TGTGCCAGCAGCTTCGGGGGACGGGCCACCGGGGAGCTGTTTTTT. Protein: CASSFGGRATGELFF.

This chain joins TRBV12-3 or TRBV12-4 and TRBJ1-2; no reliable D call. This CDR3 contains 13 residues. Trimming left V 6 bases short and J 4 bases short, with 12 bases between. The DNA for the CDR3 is TGTGCCAGCAGATCTGATCTTAGCTATGGCTACACCTTC. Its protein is CASRSDLSYGYTF.

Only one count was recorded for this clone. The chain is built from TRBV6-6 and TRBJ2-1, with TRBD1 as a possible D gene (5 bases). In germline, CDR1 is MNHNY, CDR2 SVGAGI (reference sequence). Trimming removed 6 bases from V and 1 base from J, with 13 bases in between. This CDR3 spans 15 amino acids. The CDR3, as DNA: TGTGCCAGCAGACCGTTTGGGGCTTCCTACAATGAGCAGTTCTTC. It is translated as CASRPFGASYNEQFF.

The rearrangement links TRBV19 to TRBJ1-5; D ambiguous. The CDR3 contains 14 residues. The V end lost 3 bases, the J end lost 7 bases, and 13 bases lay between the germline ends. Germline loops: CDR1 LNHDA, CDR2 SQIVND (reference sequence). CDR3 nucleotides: TGTGCCAGTAGTATCGTGTCAGGTGGACAGCCCCAGCATTTT. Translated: CASSIVSGGQPQHF.